The present T cell receptor beta chain was sequenced within a study of T-cell reconstitution after alpha-beta-depleted transplantation in children. Study outcomes and limitations: As was reported, about two months after transplant, alpha-beta T cells came from several hundred expanded graft clones. Surviving thymic progenitors and recipient T cells were the source of high TCRbeta diversity at day 60 in some patients. One year after transplant, T-cell counts and diversity came mostly from newly produced T cells.

This clonotype was picked up many times. Its antigen is not identified. TCRbeta library preparation incorporated unique molecular identifiers. TCRdb re-called the PCR reads through MiXCR, storing one row per CDR3 protein. This table holds around 250,000 distinct CDR3 sequences, 6.5% to 9% found once. This TCR derives from a male patient aged 10 to 17 who had a stem cell transplant for acute lymphoblastic leukemia, so the T cells may come from the graft donor. The source was PBMCs, mostly from graft donor cells, collected 180 days after TCRalphabeta/CD19-depleted stem cell transplant.

CDR3 sequence reads: CASNQKGQPQHF. CDR3 nucleotides: TGTGCCAGTAATCAGAAGGGTCAGCCCCAGCATTTT. The chain carries TRBV19 and TRBJ1-5; D not resolved. Trimming stripped 7 bases from V and 6 bases from J, with 10 bases between. Germline assignment: CDR1 LNHDA and CDR2 SQIVND (reference sequence). The CDR3 spans 12 residues.